This entry concerns a single T cell receptor (beta chain). Its antigen is not known. Primers: 60 Vbeta forward and 13 Jbeta reverse. Repertoires were generated with immunoSEQ multiplex PCR, while TCRdb's copy carries only in-frame clones and drops some. The repertoire holds more than 85,000 clones, with roughly 13% as singletons. This entry belongs to a study of cytomegalovirus exposure and HLA in healthy donors. Overall study findings and caveats: Among the sequence variants, a highly shared cluster was likely an artifact of sequencing. Prediction of most subjects' HLA-A and HLA-B alleles by TCR beta sequences was reportedly accurate. The classifier reportedly diagnosed cytomegalovirus status with high sensitivity and specificity.

Donors were nominally healthy when sampled, though unrecorded immune exposures were likely. Sample: PBMCs. The sequence was collected from a middle-aged man in good health and CMV-seropositive.

This CDR3 reads CASSPPGVFYEQYF. Here the CDR3 DNA reads TGTGCCAGCTCACCGCCAGGGGTCTTCTACGAGCAGTACTTC. The chain joins TRBV18 to TRBJ2-7; TRBD1 might be the D (6 bases). Per the germline V gene, CDR1 is KGHSH and CDR2 is LQKENI. V lost 3 bases and J lost 3, with 12 bases in between. The CDR3 extends over 14 amino acids.